The 27 T cell receptor beta chains listed next were all sequenced from one sample in a study of cytomegalovirus exposure and HLA in healthy donors. Data came from immunoSEQ multiplex PCR; TCRdb stores just in-frame clones and leaves some out. Of some 170,000 clones in the sample, about 96% are singletons; the top ten hold more than 0.7%. The specimen was PBMCs. The receptors shown here come from a woman between 18 and 29 years old in good health and CMV-seronegative.

The genes are TRBV19 and TRBJ1-4; 8 bases match TRBD1. The CDR3 consists of 12 residues. Germline lookup yields CDR1 LNHDA and CDR2 SQIVND (reference sequence). After removal of 8 bases from V and 5 bases from J, the junction contained 1 base not matched to a gene. The CDR3 DNA reads as TGTGCCAGTCGGACAGGGAATGAAAAACTGTTTTTT. This sequence encodes CASRTGNEKLFF.

V usage is TRBV11-1 and J usage is TRBJ1-5; D might be TRBD1 (6 bases). Germline CDR1 SGHAT, CDR2 FQDESV (reference sequence). Trimming removed 10 bases from V and 6 bases from J, with 25 bases in between. This CDR3 contains 16 residues. CDR3 residues: CATRTPYRTDTQPQHF. The CDR3 DNA reads TGTGCCACACGAACCCCCTATCGGACAGACACTCAGCCCCAGCATTTT.

The genes are TRBV7-9 and TRBJ2-3, with D unclear. CDR3 length: 15 amino acids. Per germline, CDR1 SEHNR and CDR2 FQNEAQ (reference sequence). V was shortened by 1 base and J by 0 bases, with 8 bases between the two germline ends. The CDR3 nucleotides are TGTGCCAGCAGCTTAGGCGTGCCTAGCACAGATACGCAGTATTTT. Protein: CASSLGVPSTDTQYF.

The gene calls are TRBV6-6 and TRBJ2-1, with D perhaps matching TRBD1 (5 bases). The V and J ends lost 2 bases and 0 bases respectively, with 11 bases between them. CDR3 length equals 16 residues. Germline CDR1 and CDR2: MNHNY and SVGAGI (reference sequence). CDR3 DNA: TGTGCCAGCAGTTACGGGGCCCCGCTCTCCTACAATGAGCAGTTCTTC. This encodes CASSYGAPLSYNEQFF.

This chain links TRBV6-5 with TRBJ2-1, with D maybe TRBD2 (6 bases). The CDR3 extends over 15 amino acids. Trimming took 0 bases from V and 6 from J, leaving 12 bases between them. Germline CDR1 is MNHEY and CDR2 is SVGAGI. CDR3 DNA sequence: TGTGCCAGCAGTTACTCTTGGCGGGAAGGCAATGAGCAGTTCTTC. Protein: CASSYSWREGNEQFF.

This clone was observed a single time. This rearrangement joins TRBV9 to TRBJ2-5; D may be TRBD2 (6 bases). Trimming removed 4 bases from V and 4 bases from J, with 20 bases in between. The CDR3 consists of 16 residues. Germline-derived CDR1 and CDR2 are SGDLS and YYNGEE. DNA for the CDR3: TGTGCCAGCAGCCCGAGGGACTCCCAGGGCTTAGAGACCCAGTACTTC. Its protein product is CASSPRDSQGLETQYF.

V gene TRBV6-5 combines with J gene TRBJ1-1, with 11 nucleotides matching TRBD1. Germline V gene sequence: CDR1 MNHEY, CDR2 SVGAGI. The CDR3 sequence is 16 residues long. V gave up 4 bases and J gave up 4 bases; unmatched junction bases: 8. The CDR3 DNA follows: TGTGCCAGCAGTTCACCGCCGGGGACAGGGGGCACTGAAGCTTTCTTT. Translated: CASSSPPGTGGTEAFF.

The chain combines TRBV11-2 with TRBJ1-2; no definite D call. Germline V gene sequence: CDR1 SGHAT, CDR2 FQNNGV. V was shortened by 2 bases and J by 4 bases, with 14 bases between the two germline ends. The CDR3 loop spans 15 amino acids. CDR3 nucleotide sequence: TGTGCCAGCAGCTTAACACACAGTCTCACCTATGGCTACACCTTC. Amino acids: CASSLTHSLTYGYTF. Looking up the rest from reference TRBV11-2 and TRBJ1-2 gives the full variable domain: EAGVAQSPRYKIIEKRQSVAFWCNPISGHATLYWYQQILGQGPKLLIQFQNNGVVDDSQLPKDRFSAERLKGVDSTLKIQPAKLEDSAVYLCASSLTHSLTYGYTFGSGTRLTVV.

The chain links TRBV28 to TRBJ2-1; TRBD1 matches 10 bases. After removal of 6 bases from V and 7 bases from J, the junction contained 9 bases not matched to a gene. This CDR3 region has 15 residues. Germline V CDR1 and CDR2: MDHEN, SYDVKM. The CDR3 protein is CASSIGQGVRNEQFF. Written as DNA, the CDR3 is TGTGCCAGCAGCATTGGACAGGGGGTACGAAATGAGCAGTTCTTC.

This clone was counted between two and nine times. The CDR3 DNA reads TGCGCCAGCAGCCAAGATACCAGGTCCTATGGCTACACCTTC. Its translation: CASSQDTRSYGYTF. V and J are TRBV4-3 and TRBJ1-2; D call uncertain. The CDR3 length is 14 residues. CDR1 is LGHNA and CDR2 is YSLEER in the germline V gene. With 0 bases removed from V and 4 bases from J, the gap between germline ends came to 9 bases.

V is TRBV18 and J is TRBJ2-5; TRBD2 agrees at 8 bases. This CDR3 comprises 14 residues. Germline assignment: CDR1 KGHSH and CDR2 LQKENI. The V and J ends lost 1 base and 3 bases, in that order; junction bases with no gene match: 1. CDR3 sequence reads: CASSPQLAEETQYF. The CDR3 DNA reads as TGTGCCAGCTCACCACAACTAGCGGAAGAGACCCAGTACTTC.

The chain carries TRBV7-2 and TRBJ2-7; 8 bases map to TRBD1. The CDR3 is 14 residues long. The trim removed 4 bases at V and 4 bases at J, leaving 6 bases unmatched. The germline V gene encodes CDR1 SGHTA and CDR2 FQGNSA. The CDR3 bases are TGTGCCAGCAGCTCCGGACAGGGCTATTACGAGCAGTACTTC. As protein: CASSSGQGYYEQYF.

The chain carries TRBV6-6 and TRBJ1-1; 9 nucleotides agree with TRBD1. The CDR3 runs 13 residues. CDR1 is MNHNY, CDR2 SVGAGI, per germline (reference sequence). The V gene end was trimmed by 5 bases and the J gene end by 10 bases; junction bases not matched to a gene: 8. In nucleotides, the CDR3 is TGTGCCAGCAGTACCGGGACAGGGAGAGGAGCTTTCTTT. Its translation: CASSTGTGRGAFF.

V gene TRBV19 combines with J gene TRBJ2-7; 11 bases fit TRBD1. CDR1 is LNHDA and CDR2 is SQIVND in the germline V gene (reference sequence). V shed 5 bases and J 1 base; nucleotides not matched to a gene: 10. CDR3 length equals 17 residues. This CDR3 is CASSAPSGTGGSYEQYF. In nucleotides, the CDR3 is TGTGCCAGTAGTGCCCCATCCGGGACAGGGGGATCCTACGAGCAGTACTTC.

V is TRBV7-2 and J is TRBJ2-5; 7 bases map to TRBD1. The CDR3 consists of 13 residues. J lost 5 bases, V lost 5 bases, and 5 bases had no gene match. Germline V lookup: CDR1 SGHTA, CDR2 FQGNSA. The CDR3 nucleotides read TGTGCCAGCAGCCGCCAGGGGGTGGAGACCCAGTACTTC. Translated, it gives CASSRQGVETQYF.

The gene calls are TRBV6-1 and TRBJ2-7; tentatively, D is TRBD1 (5 bases). This CDR3 has 12 amino acids. Germline V gene data show CDR1 as MNHNS and CDR2 as SASEGT. V lost 10 bases and J 0 bases, leaving 10 bases between the germline ends. CDR3 sequence (DNA): TGTGCCACCCGACAGAGCTCCTACGAGCAGTACTTC. As protein: CATRQSSYEQYF.

The V and J genes are TRBV4-2 and TRBJ2-3, with 12 bases lining up with TRBD2. From germline, CDR1 is LGHNA and CDR2 YNFKEQ. The V segment lost 0 bases and the J segment 10 bases; nucleotides outside the gene matches: 11. The CDR3 contains 17 residues. Here the CDR3 DNA reads TGTGCCAGCAGCCAAGATCATCCTAGCGGGGGGGTTAACCCGCAGTATTTT. It specifies CASSQDHPSGGVNPQYF.

The chain is built from TRBV10-2 and TRBJ2-2; TRBD2 aligns across 12 bases. This CDR3 contains 14 residues. Germline CDR1 and CDR2: WSHSY and SAAADI. J was trimmed by 4 bases and V by 8 bases; bases with no gene match: 2. Written as DNA, the CDR3 is TGCGCCAGCCGGACTAGCGGGGCCACCGGGGAGCTGTTTTTT. It specifies CASRTSGATGELFF.

The gene calls are TRBV19 and TRBJ1-2; the D is unclear. The CDR3 is made up of 13 amino acids. The germline gives CDR1 LNHDA, CDR2 SQIVND (reference sequence). Trimming removed 3 bases at V and 3 bases at J, with 8 bases between. CDR3 residues: CASSISPDYGYTF. As DNA, the CDR3 is TGTGCCAGTAGTATTTCCCCTGACTATGGCTACACCTTC. Supplemented by reference TRBV19 and TRBJ1-2, the full variable domain reads DGGITQSPKYLFRKEGQNVTLSCEQNLNHDAMYWYRQDPGQGLRLIYYSQIVNDFQKGDIAEGYSVSREKKESFPLTVTSAQKNPTAFYLCASSISPDYGYTFGSGTRLTVV.

V usage is TRBV29-1 and J usage is TRBJ1-2; the D is unclear. This CDR3 region has 11 residues. Trimming cost V 1 base and J 14 bases, with 14 bases left between them. CDR1 is SQVTM, CDR2 ANQGSEA, per germline. CDR3 bases: TGCAGCGTTGAAGGCCAGACTAGGATAACCTTC. Its protein is CSVEGQTRITF.

The chain recombines TRBV6-1 with TRBJ1-5; 8 bases fit TRBD1. The V and J ends lost 6 bases and 4 bases, in that order; junction bases with no gene match: 8. The germline gives CDR1 MNHNS, CDR2 SASEGT. The CDR3 loop spans 15 amino acids. This CDR3 reads CASSLGQGGNQPQHF. DNA of the CDR3: TGTGCCAGCAGCCTAGGACAGGGAGGTAATCAGCCCCAGCATTTT.

This sequence joins TRBV15 and TRBJ2-4; a possible D gene is TRBD1 (5 bases). This CDR3 comprises 15 residues. Deletions cut 0 bases from V and 1 base from J, with 7 bases between. Germline loops: CDR1 LNHNV, CDR2 YYDKDF (reference sequence). CDR3 region: CATSRDKGAKNIQYF. The CDR3 DNA follows: TGTGCCACCAGCAGAGATAAGGGGGCCAAAAACATTCAGTACTTC. The whole variable domain, filled in from reference TRBV15 and TRBJ2-4, reads DAMVIQNPRYQVTQFGKPVTLSCSQTLNHNVMYWYQQKSSQAPKLLFHYYDKDFNNEADTPDNFQSRRPNTSFCFLDIRSPGLGDTAMYLCATSRDKGAKNIQYFGAGTRLSVL.

The chain combines TRBV7-6 with TRBJ1-2; TRBD1 matches at 12 bases. The CDR3 extends over 15 amino acids. Germline V gene lookup returns CDR1 SGHVS and CDR2 FNYEAQ. The J segment lost 8 bases and the V segment lost 5 bases, leaving 9 bases of the junction unmatched. CDR3 residues: CASSEGTGGVIGYTF. The CDR3, as DNA: TGTGCCAGCAGCGAAGGGACAGGGGGCGTTATAGGCTACACCTTC.

This clone showed up just once. The chain couples TRBV18 to TRBJ1-5, with D maybe TRBD1 (6 bases). CDR1 is KGHSH and CDR2 is LQKENI in the germline V gene. The CDR3 has 14 residues. Trimming removed 2 bases at V and 5 bases at J, with 10 bases between. The CDR3, as DNA: TGTGCCAGCTCACCAACGGCAGGGGATCAGCCCCAGCATTTT. Encoded protein: CASSPTAGDQPQHF.

V and J are TRBV4-3 and TRBJ2-1; maybe TRBD1 (5 bases). The V end was cut by 0 bases, the J end by 3 bases, with 15 bases between. The V gene's germline CDR1 is LGHNA and CDR2 YSLEER. CDR3 length equals 17 residues. DNA for the CDR3: TGCGCCAGCAGCCAAGAGCCAGGGCCCAAAAACTACAATGAGCAGTTCTTC. This codes for CASSQEPGPKNYNEQFF.

This sequence joins TRBV25-1 and TRBJ2-3, with no clear D. CDR3 length: 14 residues. Germline CDR1 reads MGHDK; CDR2 reads SYGVNS. The V and J ends lost 2 bases and 4 bases respectively, with 10 bases between them. The CDR3 DNA is TGTGCCAGCAGTGAACGGCTAGGTGCAGATACGCAGTATTTT. As protein: CASSERLGADTQYF. The whole variable domain, remainder taken from reference TRBV25-1 and TRBJ2-3, is EADIYQTPRYLVIGTGKKITLECSQTMGHDKMYWYQQDPGMELHLIHYSYGVNSTEKGDLSSESTVSRIRTEHFPLTLESARPSHTSQYLCASSERLGADTQYFGPGTRLTVL.

The rearrangement links TRBV5-1 to TRBJ2-5, with TRBD2 matching 11 bases. The ends lost 3 bases at V and 4 bases at J; junction bases unmatched: 5. Germline CDR1 reads SGHRS; CDR2 reads YFSETQ. CDR3 length: 15 residues. CDR3 sequence (DNA): TGCGCCAGCAGCTCGACTAGCGGGGAGGGAGAGACCCAGTACTTC. Translated: CASSSTSGEGETQYF.